A single sample is the source of the 3 T cell receptor beta chains below, sequenced in a study of T cell responses to AZD1222 COVID-19 vaccine. Libraries were prepared by immunoSEQ multiplex PCR; TCRdb keeps only in-frame clonotypes and omits some of them. Of about 100,000 clones listed, roughly 85% are singletons. The source was peripheral blood, collected 28 days after the second AZD1222 dose. The origin of the receptors is an adult who received the AZD1222 COVID-19 vaccine.

The V call is TRBV5-6, the J call TRBJ2-5; unclear D gene. Germline values: CDR1 SGHDT, CDR2 YYEEEE. The CDR3 contains 12 residues. V was pared by 6 bases and J by 3 bases, with 9 bases between. The CDR3 reads CASTGTEETQYF. CDR3 in DNA: TGTGCCAGCACCGGTACGGAAGAGACCCAGTACTTC.

This clone was detected only a few times. V and J are TRBV19 and TRBJ1-6; D unresolved. This CDR3 is built from 16 residues. Germline CDR1 and CDR2: LNHDA and SQIVND (reference sequence). Deletions cut 8 bases from V and 9 bases from J, with 23 bases between. The CDR3 nucleotides are TGTGCCAGTGGGGATGGCAGAACAGTTCGTTCTTCACCCCTCCACTTT. It is translated as CASGDGRTVRSSPLHF.

The chain uses TRBV6-6 and TRBJ2-1; tentatively, D is TRBD1 (6 bases). Germline V CDR1 and CDR2: MNHNY, SVGAGI (reference sequence). This CDR3 is 16 amino acids long. Trimming took off 7 bases at V and 0 bases at J, with 16 bases between the two ends. CDR3 coding DNA: TGTGCCAGCACCCGAACAGGGTTGAGCTCCTACAATGAGCAGTTCTTC. Residues: CASTRTGLSSYNEQFF.